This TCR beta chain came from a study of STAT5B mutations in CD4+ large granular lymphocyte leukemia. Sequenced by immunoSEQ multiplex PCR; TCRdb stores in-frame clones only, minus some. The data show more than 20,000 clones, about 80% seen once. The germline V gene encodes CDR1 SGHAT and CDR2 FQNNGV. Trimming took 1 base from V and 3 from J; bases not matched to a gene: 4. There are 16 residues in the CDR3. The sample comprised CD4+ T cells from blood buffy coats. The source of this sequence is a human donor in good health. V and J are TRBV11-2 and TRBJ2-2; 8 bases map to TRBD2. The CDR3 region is CASSLASSGHTGELFF. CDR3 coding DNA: TGTGCCAGCAGCTTAGCGTCTAGCGGGCACACCGGGGAGCTGTTTTTT.